This TCR beta chain comes out of a study of T cell responses to AZD1222 COVID-19 vaccine. The V segment lost 7 bases and the J segment 0 bases; nucleotides outside the gene matches: 1. Germline V lookup: CDR1 LNHDA, CDR2 SQIVND (reference sequence). CDR3 size: 13 residues. General study findings and limits: Clonal diversity was possibly underestimated, and the donors were mostly white British, with more females. Reports say nearly half of spike-specific TCRs go after unmutated variant regions.

Libraries were prepared by immunoSEQ multiplex PCR; TCRdb keeps only in-frame clonotypes and omits some of them. The sample shows roughly 120,000 clones, approximately 88% of them seen only once. To note about this clone: Its specificity is unknown.

The clonotype originates from an adult in good health. The V call is TRBV19, the J call TRBJ1-1; 8 nucleotides line up with TRBD1. The source was peripheral blood, collected on day 0 of AZD1222 vaccination. The CDR3: CASKTGVNTEAFF. In nucleotides, the CDR3 is TGTGCCAGTAAGACAGGGGTGAACACTGAAGCTTTCTTT.